Reported below is one T cell receptor beta chain. This sample was taken from a study of T cells in Graves' hyperthyroidism and ophthalmopathy. What was amplified from RNA transcripts were TCR beta CDR3 regions. The HTBI primer set served for first-round RT-PCR of the TCR CDR3. Each CDR3 protein is one row after TCRdb ran MiXCR on the multiplex PCR reads. The sample consists of some 720,000 distinct CDR3 sequences, approximately 16% of them appearing once. Germline CDR1 reads MNHEY; CDR2 reads SMNVEV (reference sequence). The V end lost 5 bases, the J end lost 5 bases, and 18 bases lay between the germline ends. This CDR3 comprises 15 residues.

The sequencing sample was made of blood. This TCR derives from a man younger than 30 with Graves' hyperthyroidism. The chain has TRBV27 and TRBJ2-5; no clear D. The CDR3 DNA reads as TGTGCCAGCAGTCCTAATTTACCGAGTGGGGAGACCCAGTACTTC. It encodes CASSPNLPSGETQYF.